The rows below give T cell receptor beta chains drawn from one sample of a study of glioma-infiltrating T cells after dendritic cell vaccination. Only in-frame clones appear in the TCRdb table, and some are missing; sequencing was by immunoSEQ multiplex PCR. The repertoire holds about 49,000 clones, with less than 90% as singletons. The sample consisted of blood, taken before dendritic cell vaccination. The receptor set was obtained from a human donor with glioblastoma. Both conserved end residues are part of each CDR3. The D gene is left open where the match is weak. Size is omitted from some rows. Given values are once, few, many or a class for expanded clones.

size | length | J | V | D | CDR3 | DNA
NA | 15 | TRBJ1-6 | TRBV30 | NA | CAWSVGSSYNSPLHF | TGTGCCTGGAGTGTAGGGAGCTCCTATAATTCCCCCCTCCACTTT
NA | 16 | TRBJ1-5 | TRBV5-6 | NA | CASSSRPGVRGQPQHF | TGTGCCAGCAGCTCCCGCCCCGGGGTTCGGGGTCAGCCCCAGCATTTT
NA | 14 | TRBJ1-2 | TRBV10-3 | TRBD1 | CAITGTGGASGYTF | TGTGCCATAACCGGGACAGGGGGCGCGAGTGGCTACACCTTC
NA | 14 | TRBJ1-2 | TRBV29-1 | TRBD1 | CSVENDRGEYGYTF | TGCAGCGTTGAAAACGACAGGGGGGAATATGGCTACACCTTC
NA | 15 | TRBJ2-1 | TRBV5-4 | NA | CASSREGGTHNEQFF | TGTGCCAGCAGCAGGGAGGGGGGAACCCACAATGAGCAGTTCTTC
NA | 15 | TRBJ1-1 | TRBV27 | NA | CASSLSGGKNTEAFF | TGTGCCAGCAGTTTATCGGGAGGGAAGAACACTGAAGCTTTCTTT
few | 15 | TRBJ1-4 | TRBV7-8 | NA | CASSLVRGVDEKLFF | TGTGCCAGCAGCTTAGTACGGGGGGTGGATGAAAAACTGTTTTTT
NA | 15 | TRBJ1-2 | TRBV6-5 | NA | CASSPTVQGLYGYAF | TGTGCCAGCAGTCCAACCGTTCAGGGACTCTATGGCTACGCCTTC
NA | 13 | TRBJ1-1 | TRBV19 | TRBD1 | CASSIGTGGRAFF | TGTGCCAGTAGTATAGGGACAGGGGGCCGAGCTTTCTTT
NA | 16 | TRBJ2-6 | TRBV29-1 | NA | CSVERPGRSGANVLTF | TGCAGCGTTGAACGCCCAGGTAGATCTGGGGCCAACGTCCTGACTTTC
NA | 14 | TRBJ1-1 | TRBV7-2 | NA | CASSPMRGATEAFF | TGTGCCAGCAGCCCTATGCGGGGGGCCACTGAAGCTTTCTTT
NA | 15 | TRBJ1-2 | TRBV19 | TRBD1 | CASSSQGGNNYGYTF | TGTGCCAGTAGTTCGCAGGGGGGTAATAACTATGGCTACACCTTC
NA | 14 | TRBJ2-5 | TRBV5-1 | TRBD2 | CASTPSGGQETQYF | TGCGCCAGCACGCCTAGCGGGGGGCAGGAGACCCAGTACTTC
NA | 15 | TRBJ2-3 | TRBV30 | NA | CAWSADWPSTDTQYF | TGTGCCTGGAGTGCGGACTGGCCCAGCACAGATACGCAGTATTTT
NA | 17 | TRBJ1-1 | TRBV10-1 | NA | CASSANLPGHRNAEAFF | TGCGCCAGCAGTGCCAATCTGCCGGGACACCGGAACGCTGAAGCTTTCTTT
NA | 17 | TRBJ2-3 | TRBV12-5 | TRBD2 | CASGLVQGSGGTDTQYF | TGTGCTAGTGGTTTGGTACAAGGTAGCGGGGGGACAGATACGCAGTATTTT
NA | 12 | TRBJ2-2 | TRBV19 | NA | CASSVYAGELFF | TGTGCCAGTAGTGTCTATGCCGGGGAGCTGTTTTTT
NA | 14 | TRBJ2-3 | TRBV6-1 | NA | CASSEAQGTDTQYF | TGTGCCAGCAGTGAAGCGCAGGGAACAGATACGCAGTATTTT
NA | 13 | TRBJ1-2 | TRBV15 | TRBD1 | CATSRKGGDGYTF | TGTGCCACCAGCAGGAAAGGGGGCGATGGCTACACCTTC
NA | 13 | TRBJ1-5 | TRBV7-2 | NA | CASSLKPGQPQHF | TGTGCCAGCAGCTTAAAGCCAGGTCAGCCCCAGCATTTT
NA | 17 | TRBJ2-7 | TRBV7-2 | TRBD2 | CASSLKGGGVIPYEQYF | TGTGCCAGCAGCTTAAAGGGCGGGGGGGTTATTCCATACGAGCAGTACTTC
NA | 12 | TRBJ2-1 | TRBV7-9 | NA | CASSFRPREQFF | TGTGCCAGCAGCTTCCGGCCGCGGGAGCAGTTCTTC
NA | 15 | TRBJ2-1 | TRBV30 | TRBD2 | CAWSVAGEPYNEQFF | TGTGCCTGGAGTGTAGCGGGAGAACCCTACAATGAGCAGTTCTTC
NA | 16 | TRBJ1-1 | TRBV30 | NA | CAWSVEDSYLNTEAFF | TGTGCCTGGAGTGTAGAGGACAGCTACTTGAACACTGAAGCTTTCTTT
NA | 13 | TRBJ2-1 | TRBV4-3 | NA | CASSGRGFNEQFF | TGCGCCAGCAGCGGTCGCGGGTTCAATGAGCAGTTCTTC
NA | 19 | TRBJ1-2 | TRBV19 | TRBD1 | CASSIRLASPAGGAYGYTF | TGTGCCAGTAGTATCCGTCTTGCCAGTCCCGCAGGGGGCGCCTATGGCTACACCTTC
NA | 13 | TRBJ2-2 | TRBV6-5 | TRBD2 | CASTLAGGRELFF | TGTGCCAGCACACTAGCGGGAGGCCGGGAGCTGTTTTTT
NA | 15 | TRBJ1-2 | TRBV14 | NA | CASSPYPGGNYGYTF | TGTGCCAGCAGCCCTTACCCAGGTGGCAACTATGGCTACACCTTC
NA | 13 | TRBJ1-1 | TRBV7-8 | NA | CASRSPRNTEAFF | TGTGCCAGCAGGTCCCCCCGGAACACTGAAGCTTTCTTT
NA | 16 | TRBJ1-2 | TRBV4-1 | NA | CASSLGGGGANYGYTF | TGCGCCAGCAGCCTAGGAGGCGGGGGAGCTAACTATGGCTACACCTTC
NA | 13 | TRBJ2-7 | TRBV7-7 | NA | CASSSARAGEQYF | TGTGCCAGCAGCTCCGCCAGGGCGGGGGAGCAGTACTTC
NA | 14 | TRBJ2-7 | TRBV15 | NA | CATSRARELNEQYF | TGTGCCACCAGCAGAGCCAGGGAACTCAACGAGCAGTACTTC
NA | 15 | TRBJ1-3 | TRBV11-3 | TRBD1 | CASSPGQGPGNTIYF | TGTGCCAGCAGCCCCGGACAGGGACCTGGAAACACCATATATTTT
NA | 14 | TRBJ1-2 | TRBV29-1 | TRBD1 | CSVARTGTNYGYTF | TGCAGCGTTGCCCGGACAGGTACAAACTATGGCTACACCTTC
NA | 11 | TRBJ2-2 | TRBV30 | NA | CAWSYSGELFF | TGTGCCTGGAGTTATTCCGGGGAGCTGTTTTTT
once | 15 | TRBJ1-2 | TRBV18 | TRBD1 | CASSPPGQGFYGYTF | TGTGCCAGCTCACCACCCGGACAGGGGTTCTATGGCTACACCTTC
few | 16 | TRBJ1-3 | TRBV4-1 | TRBD1 | CASSQELGGLGNTIYF | TGCGCCAGCAGCCAAGAATTAGGGGGCCTCGGAAACACCATATATTTT
NA | 14 | TRBJ1-6 | TRBV9 | NA | CASSVATGGSPLHF | TGTGCCAGCAGCGTAGCGACCGGCGGTTCACCCCTCCACTTT
few | 16 | TRBJ2-3 | TRBV7-2 | TRBD2 | CASSLGGRVRADTQYF | TGTGCCAGCAGCTTGGGCGGGAGAGTGAGGGCAGATACGCAGTATTTT
NA | 15 | TRBJ2-5 | TRBV19 | TRBD2 | CASSSGLAGVETQYF | TGTGCCAGTAGTAGCGGACTAGCGGGGGTGGAGACCCAGTACTTC
NA | 13 | TRBJ1-2 | TRBV5-1 | NA | CASSLKQSYGYTF | TGCGCCAGCAGCTTGAAACAGAGTTATGGCTACACCTTC
NA | 14 | TRBJ1-1 | TRBV5-6 | NA | CASSFGQRDTEAFF | TGTGCCAGCAGCTTTGGGCAGCGGGACACTGAAGCTTTCTTT
NA | 18 | TRBJ2-7 | TRBV13 | TRBD2 | CASSLLTSGSSSSGEQYF | TGTGCCAGCAGCTTATTGACTAGCGGGAGCTCCTCTTCGGGGGAGCAGTACTTC
NA | 15 | TRBJ1-4 | TRBV5-1 | TRBD1 | CASSAYRGGNEKLFF | TGCGCCAGCAGCGCGTACAGGGGGGGAAATGAAAAACTGTTTTTT
NA | 16 | TRBJ1-6 | TRBV2 | TRBD1 | CASSEEGAGKGSPLHF | TGTGCCAGCAGTGAAGAGGGGGCAGGGAAGGGCTCCCCCCTCCACTTT
NA | 15 | TRBJ1-5 | TRBV7-2 | TRBD1 | CASSLSTGGNQPQHF | TGTGCCAGCAGCTTATCAACAGGGGGCAATCAGCCCCAGCATTTT